Detailed here is one T cell receptor beta chain. Germline CDR1 reads LNHDA; CDR2 reads SQIVND (reference sequence). This CDR3 comprises 15 residues. The V end lost 7 bases, the J end lost 2 bases, and 15 bases lay between the germline ends. The source of the sample is a study of shared clonotypes between healthy human individuals. Profiling relied on immunoSEQ multiplex PCR, and the TCRdb table lists in-frame clones only, not all of them. The sample includes roughly 1,000,000 clones, 70% to 80% of them seen just once. The TCR sequence derives from a man aged 18-30 years in good health. Some clones in this sample may be carry-over from other donors' samples. The chain couples TRBV19 to TRBJ1-5, with D possibly being TRBD1 (5 bases). The sequenced material came from memory CD4+ T cells from PBMCs. Subset given: CD45RA-negative fraction. CDR3 sequence (DNA): TGTGCCAGTACCCGGCAGGGAGGAGGCAATCAGCCCCAGCATTTT. Translating gives CASTRQGGGNQPQHF.